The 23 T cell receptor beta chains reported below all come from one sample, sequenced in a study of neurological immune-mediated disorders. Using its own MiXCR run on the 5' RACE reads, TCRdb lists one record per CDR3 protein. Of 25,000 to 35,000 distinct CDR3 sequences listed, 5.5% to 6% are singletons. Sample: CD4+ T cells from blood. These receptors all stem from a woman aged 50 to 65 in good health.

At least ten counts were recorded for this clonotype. The CDR3 nucleotides read TGTGCCAGCAGTTATCTCGCAGGGGGCTACGAGCAGTACTTC. Protein sequence: CASSYLAGGYEQYF. The chain recombines TRBV6-2 or TRBV6-3 with TRBJ2-7; 7 nucleotides match TRBD1. The length of the CDR3 is 14 residues. Germline trimming cut 3 bases from V and 3 bases from J; bases unmatched to any gene: 5. The germline CDR1 and CDR2 sequences are MNHEY and SVGEGT.

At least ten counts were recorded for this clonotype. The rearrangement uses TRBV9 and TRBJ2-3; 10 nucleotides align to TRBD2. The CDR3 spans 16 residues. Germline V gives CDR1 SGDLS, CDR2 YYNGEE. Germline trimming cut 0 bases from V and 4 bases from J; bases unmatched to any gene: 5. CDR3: CASSVGISGRSDTQYF. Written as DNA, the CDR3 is TGTGCCAGCAGCGTAGGAATTAGCGGGAGGTCAGATACGCAGTATTTT.

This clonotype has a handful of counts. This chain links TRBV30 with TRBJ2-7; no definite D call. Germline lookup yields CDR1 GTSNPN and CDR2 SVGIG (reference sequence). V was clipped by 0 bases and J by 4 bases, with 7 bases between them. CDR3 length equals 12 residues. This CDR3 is CAWSVLKYEQYF. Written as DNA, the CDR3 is TGTGCCTGGAGTGTACTAAAATACGAGCAGTACTTC.

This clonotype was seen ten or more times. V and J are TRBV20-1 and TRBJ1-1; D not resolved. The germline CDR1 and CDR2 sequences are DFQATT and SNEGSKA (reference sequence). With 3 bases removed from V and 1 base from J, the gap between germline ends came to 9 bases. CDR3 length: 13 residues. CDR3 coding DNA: TGCAGTGCTAGCGAACACTCGAACACTGAAGCTTTCTTT. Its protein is CSASEHSNTEAFF.

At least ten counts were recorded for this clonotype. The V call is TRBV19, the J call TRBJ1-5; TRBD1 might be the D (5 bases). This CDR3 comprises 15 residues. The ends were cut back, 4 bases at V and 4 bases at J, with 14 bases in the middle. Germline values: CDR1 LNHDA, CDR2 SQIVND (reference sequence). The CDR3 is CASSRGEGRNQPQHF. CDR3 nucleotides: TGTGCCAGTAGTAGAGGGGAGGGGAGGAATCAGCCCCAGCATTTT.

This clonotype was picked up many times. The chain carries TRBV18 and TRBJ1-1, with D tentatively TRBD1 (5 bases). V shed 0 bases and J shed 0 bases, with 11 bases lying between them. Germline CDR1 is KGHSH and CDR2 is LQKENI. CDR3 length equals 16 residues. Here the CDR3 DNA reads TGTGCCAGCTCACCACCCTTTGGGACGGTGAACACTGAAGCTTTCTTT. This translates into CASSPPFGTVNTEAFF.

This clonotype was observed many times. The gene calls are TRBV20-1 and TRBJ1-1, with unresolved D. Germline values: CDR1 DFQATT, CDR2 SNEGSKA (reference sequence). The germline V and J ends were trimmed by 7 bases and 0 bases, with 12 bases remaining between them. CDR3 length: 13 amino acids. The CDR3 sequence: CSGRADLNTEAFF. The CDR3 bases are TGCAGTGGGCGGGCGGACCTGAACACTGAAGCTTTCTTT.

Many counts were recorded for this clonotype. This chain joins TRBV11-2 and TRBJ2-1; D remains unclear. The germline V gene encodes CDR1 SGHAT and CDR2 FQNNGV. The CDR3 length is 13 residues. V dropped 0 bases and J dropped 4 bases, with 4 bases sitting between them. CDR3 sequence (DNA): TGTGCCAGCAGCTTAGAACCGTACAATGAGCAGTTCTTC. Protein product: CASSLEPYNEQFF.

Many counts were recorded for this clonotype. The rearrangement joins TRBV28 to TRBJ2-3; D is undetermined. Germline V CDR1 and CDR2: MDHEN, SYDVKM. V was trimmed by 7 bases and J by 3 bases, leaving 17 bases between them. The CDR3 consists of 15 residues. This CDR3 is CASIGYRVGTDTQYF. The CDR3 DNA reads TGTGCCAGCATAGGATATAGGGTTGGTACAGATACGCAGTATTTT.

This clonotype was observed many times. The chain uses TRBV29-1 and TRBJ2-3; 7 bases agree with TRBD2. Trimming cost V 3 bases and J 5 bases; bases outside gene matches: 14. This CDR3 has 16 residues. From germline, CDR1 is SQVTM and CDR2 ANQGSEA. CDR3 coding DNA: TGCAGCGTTGAGAAGGGCTCGGCGGGGGTTCGAGATACGCAGTATTTT. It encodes CSVEKGSAGVRDTQYF.

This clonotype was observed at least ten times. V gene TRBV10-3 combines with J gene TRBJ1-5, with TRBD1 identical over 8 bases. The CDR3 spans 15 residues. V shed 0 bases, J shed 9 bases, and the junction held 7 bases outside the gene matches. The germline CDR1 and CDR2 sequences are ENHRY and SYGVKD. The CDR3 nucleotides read TGTGCCATCAGTGAGTCGCCAGGGGGCCAGGGGCCCCAGCATTTT. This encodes CAISESPGGQGPQHF.

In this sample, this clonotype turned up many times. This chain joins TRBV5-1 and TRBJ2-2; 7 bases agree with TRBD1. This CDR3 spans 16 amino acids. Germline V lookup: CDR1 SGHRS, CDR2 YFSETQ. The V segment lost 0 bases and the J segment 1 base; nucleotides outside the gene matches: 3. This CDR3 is CASSLVRGQNTGELFF. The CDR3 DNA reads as TGCGCCAGCAGCTTGGTGAGGGGGCAGAACACCGGGGAGCTGTTTTTT.

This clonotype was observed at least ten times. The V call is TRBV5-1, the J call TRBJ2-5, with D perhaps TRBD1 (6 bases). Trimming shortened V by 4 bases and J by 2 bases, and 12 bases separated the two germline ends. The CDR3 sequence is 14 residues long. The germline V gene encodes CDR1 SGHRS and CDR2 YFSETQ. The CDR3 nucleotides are TGCGCCAGCAGCGTGGACAGATGGCAAGAGACCCAGTACTTC. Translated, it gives CASSVDRWQETQYF.

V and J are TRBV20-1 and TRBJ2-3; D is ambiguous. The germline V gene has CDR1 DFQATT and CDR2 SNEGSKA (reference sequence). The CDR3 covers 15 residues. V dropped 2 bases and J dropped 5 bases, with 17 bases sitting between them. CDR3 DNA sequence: TGCAGTGCTAGACCTGGTTACGGCTCGGGAGATACGCAGTATTTT. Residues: CSARPGYGSGDTQYF.

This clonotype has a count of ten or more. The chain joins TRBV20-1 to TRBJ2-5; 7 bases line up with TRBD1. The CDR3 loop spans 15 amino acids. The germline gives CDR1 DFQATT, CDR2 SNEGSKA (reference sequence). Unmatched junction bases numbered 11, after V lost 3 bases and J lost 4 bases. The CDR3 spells CSASVEQGNIETQYF. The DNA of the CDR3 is TGCAGTGCTAGTGTAGAACAGGGGAATATAGAGACCCAGTACTTC.

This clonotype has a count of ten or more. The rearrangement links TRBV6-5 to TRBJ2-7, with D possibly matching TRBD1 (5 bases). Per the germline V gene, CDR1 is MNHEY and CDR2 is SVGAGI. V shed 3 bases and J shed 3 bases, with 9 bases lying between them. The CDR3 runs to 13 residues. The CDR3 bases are TGTGCCAGCAGTTATAAGGGGCGCTACGAGCAGTACTTC. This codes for CASSYKGRYEQYF.

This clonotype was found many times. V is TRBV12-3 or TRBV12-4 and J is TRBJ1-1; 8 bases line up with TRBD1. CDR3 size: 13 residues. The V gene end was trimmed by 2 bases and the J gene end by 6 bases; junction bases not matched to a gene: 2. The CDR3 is CASSLTGGSEAFF. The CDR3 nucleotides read TGTGCCAGCAGTTTAACAGGGGGGTCTGAAGCTTTCTTT.

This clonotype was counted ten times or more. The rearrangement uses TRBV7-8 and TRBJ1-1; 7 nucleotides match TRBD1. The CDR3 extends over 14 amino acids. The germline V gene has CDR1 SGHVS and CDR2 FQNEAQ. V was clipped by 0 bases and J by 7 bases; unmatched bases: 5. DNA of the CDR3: TGTGCCAGCAGCTTAGCATACAGGGGAGGTGAAGCTTTCTTT. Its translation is CASSLAYRGGEAFF. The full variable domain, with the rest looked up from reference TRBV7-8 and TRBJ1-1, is GAGVSQSPRYKVAKRGQDVALRCDPISGHVSLFWYQQALGQGPEFLTYFQNEAQLDKSGLPSDRFFAERPEGSVSTLKIQRTQQEDSAVYLCASSLAYRGGEAFFGQGTRLTVV.

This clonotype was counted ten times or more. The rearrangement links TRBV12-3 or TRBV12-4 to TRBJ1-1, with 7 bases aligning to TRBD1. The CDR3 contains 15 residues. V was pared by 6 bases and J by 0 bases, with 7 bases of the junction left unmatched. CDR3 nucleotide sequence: TGTGCCAGCAGAGCTAGGGGGCAGTTGAACACTGAAGCTTTCTTT. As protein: CASRARGQLNTEAFF.

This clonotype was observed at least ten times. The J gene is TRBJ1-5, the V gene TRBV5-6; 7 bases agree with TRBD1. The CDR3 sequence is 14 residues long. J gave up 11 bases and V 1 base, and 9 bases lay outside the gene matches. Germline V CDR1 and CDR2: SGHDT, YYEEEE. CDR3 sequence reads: CASSLRGDSPAQHF. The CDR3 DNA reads TGTGCCAGCAGCTTGCGGGGGGACAGCCCCGCCCAGCATTTT. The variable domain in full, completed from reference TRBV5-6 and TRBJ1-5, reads DAGVTQSPTHLIKTRGQQVTLRCSPKSGHDTVSWYQQALGQGPQFIFQYYEEEERQRGNFPDRFSGHQFPNYSSELNVNALLLGDSALYLCASSLRGDSPAQHFGDGTRLSIL.

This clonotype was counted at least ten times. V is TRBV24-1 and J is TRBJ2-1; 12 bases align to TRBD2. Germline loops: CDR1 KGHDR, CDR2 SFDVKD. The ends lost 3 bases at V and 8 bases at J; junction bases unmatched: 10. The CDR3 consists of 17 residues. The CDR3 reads CATSDDNTSGRWDEQFF. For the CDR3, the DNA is TGTGCCACCAGTGATGATAATACTAGCGGGAGGTGGGATGAGCAGTTCTTC.

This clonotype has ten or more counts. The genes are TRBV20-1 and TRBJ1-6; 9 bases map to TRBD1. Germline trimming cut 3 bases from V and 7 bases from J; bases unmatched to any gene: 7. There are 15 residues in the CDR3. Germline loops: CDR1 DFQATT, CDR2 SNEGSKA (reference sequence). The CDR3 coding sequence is TGCAGTGCTAGCGTCCAGGACAGGGGCAATTCACCCCTCCACTTT. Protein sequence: CSASVQDRGNSPLHF.

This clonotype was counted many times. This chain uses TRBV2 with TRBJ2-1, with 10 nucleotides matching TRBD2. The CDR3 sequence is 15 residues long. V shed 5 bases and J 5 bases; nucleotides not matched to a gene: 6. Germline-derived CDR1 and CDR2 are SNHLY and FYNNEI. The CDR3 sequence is CASSLSGRAHNEQFF. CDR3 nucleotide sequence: TGTGCCAGCAGTTTAAGCGGGAGGGCCCACAATGAGCAGTTCTTC. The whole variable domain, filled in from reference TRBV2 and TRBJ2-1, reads EPEVTQTPSHQVTQMGQEVILRCVPISNHLYFYWYRQILGQKVEFLVSFYNNEISEKSEIFDDQFSVERPDGSNFTLKIRSTKLEDSAMYFCASSLSGRAHNEQFFGPGTRLTVL.